Below are 12 T cell receptor beta chains sequenced from a single sample in a study of T cell changes during pregnancy in multiple sclerosis (dated by TCRdb to between 2018 and 2021). Library generation was performed with the immunoSEQ multiplex PCR assay. TCRdb mirrors the immuneACCESS table, restricted to in-frame sequences. Some clones are absent from its copies; in checked studies, under half trace to an unresolved V gene, and the reason for the others is unknown. The table for this sample lists tens of thousands of clones; just under 95% of them were counted only once. The ten largest clones represent over 0.45% of the sample. Sequenced here: CD4+ T cells from peripheral blood mononuclear cells, sampled in the third trimester of pregnancy. The receptors come from a female donor with multiple sclerosis, enrolled in a pregnancy study.

This clone was counted once. V gene TRBV5-1 combines with J gene TRBJ1-4; D is undetermined. Trimming pared 0 bases from V and 5 bases from J, leaving 5 bases between. Germline CDR1 is SGHRS and CDR2 is YFSETQ. The CDR3 totals 13 residues. The CDR3 bases are TGCGCCAGCAGCTTGGAGAGGAATGAAAAACTGTTTTTT. Translating it yields CASSLERNEKLFF.

The rearrangement uses TRBV5-4 and TRBJ2-5, with 7 bases identical to TRBD1. Trimming at V came to 3 bases and at J to 3 bases, leaving 2 bases not matched to a gene. The CDR3 sequence is 13 residues long. CDR1 and CDR2 (germline): SGHNT, YYREEE (reference sequence). The CDR3 sequence is CASSWDREETQYF. CDR3 DNA sequence: TGTGCCAGCAGCTGGGACAGAGAAGAGACCCAGTACTTC.

The chain recombines TRBV10-1 with TRBJ2-4, with D possibly matching TRBD2 (6 bases). The CDR3 length is 19 residues. Germline lookup yields CDR1 WNHNN and CDR2 SYGVQD (reference sequence). With 6 bases removed from V and 2 bases from J, the gap between germline ends came to 26 bases. The CDR3 region is CASSPEGQGRGRPKNIQYF. CDR3 bases: TGCGCCAGCAGCCCGGAGGGCCAGGGACGGGGTCGGCCCAAAAACATTCAGTACTTC.

Only a few counts were recorded for this clone. The chain uses TRBV11-3 and TRBJ2-3; 11 bases are shared with TRBD2. V lost 5 bases, J lost 5 bases, and 0 bases stayed unmatched. Germline-derived CDR1 and CDR2 are SGHNT and YENEEA. The CDR3 spans 13 residues. CDR3 loop: CASSTSGRDTQYF. Written as DNA, the CDR3 is TGTGCCAGCAGCACTAGCGGGAGAGATACGCAGTATTTT.

This clone was seen only once. The V call is TRBV5-1, the J call TRBJ2-2, with TRBD1 identical over 9 bases. V trimming: 3 bases; J trimming: 6 bases; junction bases outside the gene matches: 9. From germline, CDR1 is SGHRS and CDR2 YFSETQ. The CDR3 is 16 amino acids. Here the CDR3 reads CASSSSGTGISGELFF. The CDR3 DNA is TGCGCCAGCAGCTCGTCCGGGACAGGGATTTCCGGGGAGCTGTTTTTT.

This chain links TRBV5-1 with TRBJ2-1, with D tentatively TRBD2 (6 bases). Germline V CDR1 and CDR2: SGHRS, YFSETQ. The CDR3 loop spans 15 amino acids. The germline V and J ends were trimmed by 4 bases and 1 base, with 12 bases remaining between them. The CDR3 loop reads CASSGLGLSYNEQFF. CDR3 sequence (DNA): TGCGCCAGCAGCGGGTTGGGACTTTCCTACAATGAGCAGTTCTTC.

The chain couples TRBV7-6 to TRBJ2-7; 11 bases align to TRBD1. The germline CDR1 and CDR2 sequences are SGHVS and FNYEAQ. Trimming at V came to 0 bases and at J to 3 bases, leaving 7 bases not matched to a gene. The CDR3 runs to 17 residues. The CDR3 DNA reads as TGTGCCAGCAGCTTAGCAGGACAGGGGGCTAAGCTCTACGAGCAGTACTTC. Residues: CASSLAGQGAKLYEQYF.

This chain joins TRBV11-2 and TRBJ1-1; D remains ambiguous. CDR1 and CDR2 (germline): SGHAT, FQNNGV. The germline V and J ends were trimmed by 4 bases and 1 base, with 7 bases remaining between them. The CDR3 is 13 amino acids. CDR3 DNA: TGTGCCAGCAGCTCGAGGGCGAACACTGAAGCTTTCTTT. Protein sequence: CASSSRANTEAFF. The entire variable domain, with the rest obtained from reference TRBV11-2 and TRBJ1-1, is as follows: EAGVAQSPRYKIIEKRQSVAFWCNPISGHATLYWYQQILGQGPKLLIQFQNNGVVDDSQLPKDRFSAERLKGVDSTLKIQPAKLEDSAVYLCASSSRANTEAFFGQGTRLTVV.

CDR3 nucleotide sequence: TGTGCCAGCACCGAAGTGCCAGGGGCAGCCTACGAGCAGTACTTC. Its translation: CASTEVPGAAYEQYF. The chain employs TRBV28 and TRBJ2-7, with a possible D match to TRBD1 (6 bases). V was pared by 7 bases and J by 2 bases, with 18 bases between. The CDR3 sequence is 15 residues long. From germline, CDR1 is MDHEN and CDR2 SYDVKM.

The chain combines TRBV29-1 with TRBJ2-5; 7 bases are a match to TRBD1. After removal of 4 bases from V and 5 bases from J, the junction contained 13 bases not matched to a gene. The CDR3 contains 15 residues. The germline V gene has CDR1 SQVTM and CDR2 ANQGSEA. CDR3 nucleotides: TGCAGCGTTGTCCGTCCGAACAGGGGAACGGAGACCCAGTACTTC. Encoded protein: CSVVRPNRGTETQYF.

Here the CDR3 reads CASTGTGSNNYGYTF. The CDR3 DNA sequence: TGCGCCAGCACCGGGACAGGTTCGAATAACTATGGCTACACCTTC. This chain links TRBV5-1 with TRBJ1-2; 8 bases map to TRBD1. This CDR3 region has 15 residues. V trimming: 6 bases; J trimming: 1 base; junction bases outside the gene matches: 8. Germline V lookup: CDR1 SGHRS, CDR2 YFSETQ.

The chain joins TRBV19 to TRBJ1-2; D not resolved. Germline assignment: CDR1 LNHDA and CDR2 SQIVND (reference sequence). The germline V and J ends were trimmed by 2 bases and 8 bases, with 12 bases remaining between them. CDR3 size: 13 residues. The CDR3 loop is CASSITSLRGYTF. The CDR3 DNA sequence: TGTGCCAGTAGTATAACTTCTCTCCGGGGCTACACCTTC.